Listed here are 8 T cell receptor beta chains from one sample, sequenced in a study of long-term antiretroviral therapy in people with HIV (dated by TCRdb to between 2021 and 2023). Sequencing of the TRB variable region was done with the immunoSEQ hsTCRB v3.0 assay at survey level resolution. In its TCRdb copy, this immuneACCESS table keeps in-frame sequences only and misses some clones. Where compared with another copy, unresolved V genes explain less than half of these, and the others have no known cause. This sample comprises approximately 28,000 clones, 95% of them detected only once. 8.1% of the sample goes to the ten largest clones. Sequencing used unsorted PBMCs, obtained 5.3 years after starting antiretroviral therapy. The receptors shown here come from a man aged 25 to 45 with HIV.

The chain is built from TRBV7-8 and TRBJ1-4, with 7 bases aligning to TRBD1. CDR1 and CDR2 from the germline V gene are SGHVS and FQNEAQ. J lost 6 bases, V lost 5 bases, and 9 bases had no gene match. The CDR3 is made up of 15 amino acids. CDR3 nucleotide sequence: TGTGCCAGCAGCGGGCCGGGACAGAAAGATGAAAAACTGTTTTTT. Translating it yields CASSGPGQKDEKLFF.

The gene calls are TRBV5-5 and TRBJ1-1, with TRBD1 as a possible D gene (6 bases). Germline V CDR1 and CDR2: SGHKS, YYEKEE (reference sequence). Trimming removed 4 bases from V and 6 bases from J, with 19 bases in between. The CDR3 consists of 15 residues. The CDR3 DNA follows: TGTGCCAGCAGCCGCGGGTCACAGGGTCTGTCTGAAGCTTTCTTT. It translates to CASSRGSQGLSEAFF.

This clone was counted a single time. The CDR3 spells CASSLDRQALSGETQYF. CDR3 in DNA: TGTGCCAGTAGTCTTGATCGGCAGGCCTTAAGTGGGGAGACCCAGTACTTC. The chain combines TRBV19 with TRBJ2-5; no reliable D call. The CDR3 runs 17 residues. Trimming removed 5 bases from V and 5 bases from J, with 24 bases in between. Per the germline V gene, CDR1 is LNHDA and CDR2 is SQIVND (reference sequence).

J is TRBJ1-5 and V is TRBV7-2; possibly TRBD1 for D (6 bases). With 6 bases removed from V and 2 bases from J, the gap between germline ends came to 11 bases. CDR3 size: 14 residues. Germline CDR1 SGHTA, CDR2 FQGNSA. This CDR3 reads CASRKGGRNQPQHF. DNA for the CDR3: TGTGCCAGCAGAAAGGGGGGGCGCAATCAGCCCCAGCATTTT. Based on the CDR3 plus reference TRBV7-2 and TRBJ1-5, the full variable domain is GAGVSQSPSNKVTEKGKDVELRCDPISGHTALYWYRQSLGQGLEFLIYFQGNSAPDKSGLPSDRFSAERTGGSVSTLTIQRTQQEDSAVYLCASRKGGRNQPQHFGDGTRLSIL.

The V gene is TRBV19, the J gene TRBJ1-2, with 7 positions matching TRBD1. Per germline, CDR1 LNHDA and CDR2 SQIVND (reference sequence). The CDR3 is made up of 12 amino acids. Losses at the gene ends were 7 bases for V and 10 bases for J; bases not matched to a gene: 9. CDR3 DNA sequence: TGTGCCAGTACCTTGACAGGGCGAACCTACACCTTC. Its protein product is CASTLTGRTYTF. Filled out from reference TRBV19 and TRBJ1-2, the complete variable domain reads DGGITQSPKYLFRKEGQNVTLSCEQNLNHDAMYWYRQDPGQGLRLIYYSQIVNDFQKGDIAEGYSVSREKKESFPLTVTSAQKNPTAFYLCASTLTGRTYTFGSGTRLTVV.

The rearrangement joins TRBV6-4 to TRBJ1-2; TRBD1 aligns across 10 bases. Germline assignment: CDR1 MRHNA and CDR2 SNTAGT. The CDR3 covers 15 residues. V dropped 2 bases and J dropped 4; count of bases not matched to a gene: 4. The CDR3 sequence: CASSDRDRGGYGYTF. For the CDR3, the DNA is TGTGCCAGCAGTGACCGGGACAGGGGAGGCTATGGCTACACCTTC.

The chain joins TRBV5-4 to TRBJ2-2; TRBD2 matches at 9 bases. This CDR3 spans 17 amino acids. V shed 4 bases, J shed 1 base, and the junction held 8 bases outside the gene matches. Germline CDR1 and CDR2: SGHNT and YYREEE (reference sequence). CDR3 DNA sequence: TGTGCCAGCAGCCGGTTAGCGGGGGTCAAGAACACCGGGGAGCTGTTTTTT. Translation: CASSRLAGVKNTGELFF. The variable domain in full, with the rest retrieved from reference TRBV5-4 and TRBJ2-2, is ETGVTQSPTHLIKTRGQQVTLRCSSQSGHNTVSWYQQALGQGPQFIFQYYREEENGRGNFPPRFSGLQFPNYSSELNVNALELDDSALYLCASSRLAGVKNTGELFFGEGSRLTVL.

This CDR3 is CASIRGGANSNEQFF. As DNA, the CDR3 is TGTGCCAGTATTAGAGGCGGGGCCAACTCTAATGAGCAGTTCTTC. The chain joins TRBV19 to TRBJ2-1, with D possibly TRBD2 on 6 matching bases. CDR1 and CDR2 (germline): LNHDA, SQIVND (reference sequence). V lost 7 bases, J lost 7 bases, and 20 bases lay in between. The CDR3 covers 15 residues.